This TCR beta chain derives from a study of radiotherapy plus CTLA-4 blockade in lung cancer. Libraries were prepared by immunoSEQ multiplex PCR; TCRdb keeps only in-frame clonotypes and omits some of them. The repertoire includes about 95,000 clones, 83% of them detected once, and around 0.8% sits in the top ten. Source: peripheral blood, taken from a patient treated with radiotherapy plus ipilimumab. This TCR was sampled from a human donor with non-small cell lung cancer who had stable disease on radiotherapy plus ipilimumab.

CDR3 residues: CASSLAGGYGYTF. The CDR3 DNA follows: TGCGCCAGCAGCTTGGCGGGCGGCTATGGCTACACCTTC. V is TRBV5-1 and J is TRBJ1-2; D is ambiguous. The length of the CDR3 is 13 residues. The germline V and J ends were trimmed by 0 bases and 4 bases, with 7 bases remaining between them. The germline gives CDR1 SGHRS, CDR2 YFSETQ.